These T cell receptor beta chains were read from a single sample in a study of long-term antiretroviral therapy in people with HIV. The repertoire was sequenced with immunoSEQ multiplex PCR; TCRdb's copy has only in-frame clones and lacks some. The sample contains around 34,000 clones, around 75% of which appear only once. The sample here was unsorted PBMCs, taken 1.5 years after starting antiretroviral therapy. The receptors were sampled from a man aged 18 to 30 with HIV. The CDR3 runs from the conserved cysteine through the conserved F or W. Each record gives: clone size, V gene, J gene, D gene, CDR3 DNA, CDR3 protein. D genes are given only for firm matches. A row's size may be missing; if present it is once, few, many or a size class.

.	TRBV4-3	TRBJ2-6	.	TGCGCCAGCAAGGGCGGAGTCTCTGGGGCCAACGTCCTGACTTTC	CASKGGVSGANVLTF
.	TRBV5-6	TRBJ2-5	TRBD1	TGTGCCAGCAGCTCAACACAGGGGGTCCAGTACTTC	CASSSTQGVQYF
.	TRBV4-3	TRBJ2-7	TRBD2	TGCGCCAGCAGCCAAGACGGACTAGCGGGAGCCCAGTACTTC	CASSQDGLAGAQYF
.	TRBV6-6	TRBJ1-1	TRBD1	TGTGCCAGCAGTTACTTGGGACAGGGGGGCACTGAAGCTTTCTTT	CASSYLGQGGTEAFF
once	TRBV14	TRBJ2-5	TRBD2	TGTGCCAGCAGCGGACCTAGACTAGCGGGACAAGAGACCCAGTACTTC	CASSGPRLAGQETQYF
.	TRBV21-1	TRBJ2-7	.	TGTGCCAGCAGCCAAACAGGGCTTTACGAGCAGTACTTC	CASSQTGLYEQYF
.	TRBV19	TRBJ2-2	.	TGTGCCAGTCAAGGGGACACGGACACCGGGGAGCTGTTTTTT	CASQGDTDTGELFF
.	TRBV19	TRBJ1-1	TRBD1	TGTGCCAGTAGTAGCGGTAGGGACAGGCGAACTGAAGCTTTCTTT	CASSSGRDRRTEAFF
once	TRBV30	TRBJ1-1	TRBD1	TGTGCCTGGAGTGCAGGACAGGTCATGAACACTGAAGCTTTCTTT	CAWSAGQVMNTEAFF
.	TRBV5-6	TRBJ2-1	TRBD1	TGTGCCAGCAGCTTGAGGACAGGGGTTAATGAGCAGTTCTTC	CASSLRTGVNEQFF
.	TRBV5-6	TRBJ2-1	.	TGTGCCAGCAGCTTCTCCATGAACAGGGACTCCTACAATGAGCAGTTCTTC	CASSFSMNRDSYNEQFF
.	TRBV27	TRBJ2-1	.	TGTGCCAGCAGTTTATTGATACGGTCGGCGGAGGACAATGAGCAGTTCTTC	CASSLLIRSAEDNEQFF
.	TRBV7-9	TRBJ2-5	TRBD1	TGTGCCAGCAGCTTAAGGGACAGGGAAGCAGAGACCCAGTACTTC	CASSLRDREAETQYF
.	TRBV10-2	TRBJ2-3	TRBD1	TGCGCCAGCGGAGTCCGGGACAGTACCGATACGCAGTATTTT	CASGVRDSTDTQYF
.	TRBV18	TRBJ2-7	TRBD2	TGTGCCAGCTCACACAGGACGGGGACTAGCGGGAGGCCAATCTACGAGCAGTACTTC	CASSHRTGTSGRPIYEQYF
once	TRBV2	TRBJ1-1	TRBD1	TGTGCCAGCAGTGTGGGACAGCAGAACACTGAAGCTTTCTTT	CASSVGQQNTEAFF
.	TRBV18	TRBJ2-7	.	TGTGCCAGCTCACCCGCCGCGGGACTGAACGCCTACGAGCAGTACTTC	CASSPAAGLNAYEQYF
few	TRBV28	TRBJ2-7	.	TGTGCCAGCAGTTTAGGAGTGCAGTACTTC	CASSLGVQYF
.	TRBV5-1	TRBJ2-5	TRBD2	TGCGCCAGCAGTGCCGGGAGGGCCGGTGAGACCCAGTACTTC	CASSAGRAGETQYF
.	TRBV7-2	TRBJ2-5	.	TGTGCCAGCAGCGTAATGGGGGGAGAGACCCAGTACTTC	CASSVMGGETQYF
.	TRBV11-2	TRBJ2-2	.	TGTGCCAGCAGCTTAGAGTCCAGTGCCGGGGAGCTGTTTTTT	CASSLESSAGELFF
.	TRBV5-1	TRBJ2-3	TRBD2	TGCGCCAGCAGCTTGATGGCGGGAGGGTCCACAGATACGCAGTATTTT	CASSLMAGGSTDTQYF
once	TRBV29-1	TRBJ2-7	.	TGCAGCGCTGTCGGTTTTGACTACGAGCAGTACTTC	CSAVGFDYEQYF
.	TRBV6-5	TRBJ2-1	.	TGTGCCAGCAGTTACGCCTTGGGGCGGGTCAACAATGAGCAGTTCTTC	CASSYALGRVNNEQFF
.	TRBV19	TRBJ2-7	TRBD2	TGTGCCAGTAGTACCATTCGGACTAGCGGGAGGAGTGACGAGCAGTACTTC	CASSTIRTSGRSDEQYF
.	TRBV27	TRBJ2-1	.	TGTGCCAGCGGGATACAGGGCGGGTTAATGTTCTTC	CASGIQGGLMFF
.	TRBV7-9	TRBJ1-2	.	TGTGCCAGCAGCTTACGCGGTTCCGATTATGGCTACACCTTC	CASSLRGSDYGYTF
few	TRBV7-6	TRBJ2-1	.	TGTGCCAGCAGCTTAGAGGGTCACACAACCACCTACAATGAGCAGTTCTTC	CASSLEGHTTTYNEQFF
.	TRBV6-6	TRBJ2-7	.	TGTGCCAGCAGTTACGAGAACTACGAGCAGTACTTC	CASSYENYEQYF
.	TRBV7-9	TRBJ2-5	.	TGTGCCAGCAGTCCCCCGGGGGAAGAGACCCAGTACTTC	CASSPPGEETQYF
.	TRBV7-9	TRBJ2-7	TRBD2	TGTGCCAGCCAGAGGTCCCTAGCGGACGACACCTACGAGCAGTACTTC	CASQRSLADDTYEQYF
.	TRBV9	TRBJ1-2	.	TGTGCCAGCAGCGTAGGGGTAGGGTCGGGCTACACCTTC	CASSVGVGSGYTF
few	TRBV5-4	TRBJ1-3	.	TGTGCCAGCAGCTCAATGACCCCCGGGACGGCAAACACCATATATTTT	CASSSMTPGTANTIYF
.	TRBV15	TRBJ2-7	.	TGTGCCACCAGCAGAGGGGGTCCCCCCTACGAGCAGTACTTC	CATSRGGPPYEQYF
.	TRBV19	TRBJ2-1	TRBD2	TGTGCCAGTAGCTCGACCGGGACTAAAGAGCAGTTCTTC	CASSSTGTKEQFF
.	TRBV5-4	TRBJ2-1	.	TGTGCCAGCAGCGTCGTAGGGATTCCCTACAATGAGCAGTTCTTC	CASSVVGIPYNEQFF
.	TRBV18	TRBJ2-7	.	TGTGCCAGCTCACGGGGGACAAAGCTCTACGAGCAGTACTTC	CASSRGTKLYEQYF
.	TRBV9	TRBJ2-3	TRBD2	TGTGCCAGCAGCTTCGAGGGAGGGCTCCCAGATACGCAGTATTTT	CASSFEGGLPDTQYF
once	TRBV9	TRBJ2-5	TRBD2	TGTGCCAGCAGCCCGGGGAGTGGGAGGGCCTTGGAGACCCAGTACTTC	CASSPGSGRALETQYF
.	TRBV5-6	TRBJ2-7	.	TGTGCCAGCAGCTTTCGCCTTAGCTCCTACGAGCAGTACTTC	CASSFRLSSYEQYF
few	TRBV6-6	TRBJ2-7	.	TGTGCCAGCAGTTACTCGAACCCGGAGTACGAGCAGTACTTC	CASSYSNPEYEQYF
.	TRBV18	TRBJ2-2	.	TGTGCCAGCTCACTACAGGGTAGGCGCGCGCTCACCGGGGAGCTGTTTTTT	CASSLQGRRALTGELFF
.	TRBV5-5	TRBJ1-1	.	TGTGCCAGCAGCGCGATCGGCAGAAACACTGAAGCTTTCTTT	CASSAIGRNTEAFF